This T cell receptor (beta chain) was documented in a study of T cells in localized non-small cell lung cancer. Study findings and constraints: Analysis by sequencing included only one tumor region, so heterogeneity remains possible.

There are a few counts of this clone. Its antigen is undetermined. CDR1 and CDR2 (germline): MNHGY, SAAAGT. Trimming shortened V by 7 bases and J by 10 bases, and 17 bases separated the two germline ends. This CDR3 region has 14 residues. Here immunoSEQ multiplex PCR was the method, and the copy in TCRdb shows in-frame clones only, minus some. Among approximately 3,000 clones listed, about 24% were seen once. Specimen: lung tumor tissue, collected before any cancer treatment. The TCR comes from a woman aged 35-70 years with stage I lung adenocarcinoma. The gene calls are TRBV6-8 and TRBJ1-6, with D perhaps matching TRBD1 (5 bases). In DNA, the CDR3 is TGTGCCAGCACCCCGGGGCAGGGAGTGTCACCCCTCCACTTT. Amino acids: CASTPGQGVSPLHF.